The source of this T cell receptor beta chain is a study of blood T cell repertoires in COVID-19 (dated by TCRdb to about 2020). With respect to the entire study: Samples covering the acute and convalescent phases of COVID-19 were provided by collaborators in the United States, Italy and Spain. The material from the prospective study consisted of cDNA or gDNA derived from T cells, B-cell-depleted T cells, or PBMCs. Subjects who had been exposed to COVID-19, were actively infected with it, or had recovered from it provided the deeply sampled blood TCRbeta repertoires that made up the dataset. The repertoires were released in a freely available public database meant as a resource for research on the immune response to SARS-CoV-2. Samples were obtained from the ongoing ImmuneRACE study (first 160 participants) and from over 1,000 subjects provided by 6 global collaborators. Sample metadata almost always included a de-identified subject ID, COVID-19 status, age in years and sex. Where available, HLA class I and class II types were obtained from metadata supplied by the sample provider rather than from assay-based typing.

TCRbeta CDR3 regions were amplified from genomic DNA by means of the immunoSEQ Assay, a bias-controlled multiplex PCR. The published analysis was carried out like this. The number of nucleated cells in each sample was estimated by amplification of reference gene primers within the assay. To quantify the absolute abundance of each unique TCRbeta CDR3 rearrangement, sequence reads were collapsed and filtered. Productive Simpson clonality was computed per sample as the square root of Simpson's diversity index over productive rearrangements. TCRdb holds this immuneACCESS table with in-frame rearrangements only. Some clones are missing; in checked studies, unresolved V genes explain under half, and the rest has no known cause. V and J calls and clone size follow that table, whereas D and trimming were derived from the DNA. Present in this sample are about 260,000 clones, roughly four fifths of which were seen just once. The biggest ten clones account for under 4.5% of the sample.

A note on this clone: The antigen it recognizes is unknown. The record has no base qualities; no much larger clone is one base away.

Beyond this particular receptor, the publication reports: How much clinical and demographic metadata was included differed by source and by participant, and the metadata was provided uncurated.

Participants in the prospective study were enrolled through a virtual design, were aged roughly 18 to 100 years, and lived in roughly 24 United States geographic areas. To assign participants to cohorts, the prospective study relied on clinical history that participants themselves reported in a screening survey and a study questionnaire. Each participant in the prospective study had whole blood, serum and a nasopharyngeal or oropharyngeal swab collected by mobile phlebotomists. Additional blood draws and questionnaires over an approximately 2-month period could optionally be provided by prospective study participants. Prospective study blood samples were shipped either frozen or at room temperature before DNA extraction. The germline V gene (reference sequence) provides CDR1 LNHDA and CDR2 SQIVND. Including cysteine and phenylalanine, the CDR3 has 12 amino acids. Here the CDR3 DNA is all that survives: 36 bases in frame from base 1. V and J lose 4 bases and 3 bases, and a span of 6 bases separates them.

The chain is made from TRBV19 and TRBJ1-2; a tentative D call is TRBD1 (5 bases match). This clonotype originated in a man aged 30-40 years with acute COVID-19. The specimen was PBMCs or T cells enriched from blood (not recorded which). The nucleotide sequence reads TGTGCCAGTAGTAGGGGCTACTATGGCTACACCTTC. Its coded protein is CASSRGYYGYTF.